These 9 T cell receptor beta chains were all obtained from the same sample, sequenced in a study of T cells in Graves' hyperthyroidism and ophthalmopathy. RNA transcripts gave rise to amplified TCR beta CDR3 regions. The HTBI primer set served for first-round RT-PCR of the TCR CDR3. TCRdb ran MiXCR on the multiplex PCR reads and lists one entry per CDR3 protein. This sample carries about 580,000 distinct CDR3 sequences, around 42% of them seen once, and the ten largest clones take around 8%. Sequences were obtained from peripheral blood or thyroid tissue (not recorded which). These receptor sequences come from a woman between 18 and 29 years old with Graves' hyperthyroidism.

This clonotype was recorded at least ten times. The V and J genes are TRBV19 and TRBJ2-7, with a possible D match to TRBD2 (6 bases). Germline loops: CDR1 LNHDA, CDR2 SQIVND (reference sequence). CDR3 length: 16 amino acids. The V gene lost 4 bases and the J gene lost 3 bases, with 19 bases spanning the gap. The CDR3 region is CASSTERTTPSYEQYF. In nucleotides, the CDR3 is TGTGCCAGTAGTACGGAACGGACTACCCCTAGCTACGAGCAGTACTTC.

This clonotype was recorded at least ten times. This sequence joins TRBV7-8 and TRBJ2-6; D not certain. V was cut by 1 base and J by 6 bases, with 13 bases left in between. The V gene's germline CDR1 is SGHVS and CDR2 FQNEAQ. The CDR3 totals 16 residues. The CDR3 spells CASSLGLGIQANVLTF. The DNA for the CDR3 is TGTGCCAGCAGCTTAGGGTTAGGGATCCAGGCCAACGTCCTGACTTTC.

V usage is TRBV25-1 and J usage is TRBJ2-1; no firm D call. CDR3 size: 13 residues. Trimming cost V 3 bases and J 3 bases, with 6 bases left between them. Per germline, CDR1 MGHDK and CDR2 SYGVNS. Here the CDR3 DNA reads TGTGCCAGCAGTGAGAACAGCTACAATGAGCAGTTCTTC. Protein: CASSENSYNEQFF.

The chain carries TRBV20-1 and TRBJ2-7; 7 nucleotides line up with TRBD1. The germline V gene has CDR1 DFQATT and CDR2 SNEGSKA (reference sequence). There are 13 residues in the CDR3. The J segment lost 4 bases and the V segment lost 6 bases, leaving 9 bases of the junction unmatched. The CDR3 DNA follows: TGCAGTGCGACCGGGACAGTTAGGTACGAGCAGTACTTC. Amino acid sequence: CSATGTVRYEQYF.

This clonotype was observed many times. The DNA for the CDR3 is TGTGCCAGCAGCCGGGACAAACATAACTATGGCTACACCTTC. Amino acids: CASSRDKHNYGYTF. V and J are TRBV6-5 and TRBJ1-2, with D possibly matching TRBD1 (6 bases). The CDR3 runs 14 residues. The V and J ends lost 6 bases and 1 base respectively, with 12 bases between them. Germline V gene sequence: CDR1 MNHEY, CDR2 SVGAGI.

The gene calls are TRBV7-6 and TRBJ2-7; tentatively, D is TRBD2 (6 bases). The CDR3 runs 14 residues. Germline V gene sequence: CDR1 SGHVS, CDR2 FNYEAQ. The V end lost 2 bases, the J end lost 4 bases, and 12 bases lay between the germline ends. In DNA, the CDR3 is TGTGCCAGCAGCTTAACGGGAGCAATGTACGAGCAGTACTTC. The encoded protein is CASSLTGAMYEQYF.

The chain carries TRBV12-3 or TRBV12-4 and TRBJ1-2; TRBD1 matches at 9 bases. The V gene end was trimmed by 6 bases and the J gene end by 6 bases; junction bases not matched to a gene: 14. CDR3 length equals 16 residues. This chain's CDR3 is CASSPSGTGPRHGYTF. The CDR3 nucleotides read TGTGCCAGCAGCCCATCAGGGACAGGGCCCCGACATGGCTACACCTTC.

The chain has TRBV29-1 and TRBJ1-5, with TRBD1 matching 8 bases. CDR3 length: 15 residues. Germline loops: CDR1 SQVTM, CDR2 ANQGSEA. The ends lost 7 bases at V and 0 bases at J; junction bases unmatched: 8. The CDR3 region is CSARQGLDSNQPQHF. The CDR3 DNA follows: TGCAGCGCTAGACAGGGGTTAGATAGCAATCAGCCCCAGCATTTT.

The chain is built from TRBV29-1 and TRBJ2-5; 7 bases align to TRBD1. Germline CDR1 is SQVTM and CDR2 is ANQGSEA. CDR3 length: 12 residues. The V gene end was trimmed by 7 bases and the J gene end by 5 bases; junction bases not matched to a gene: 7. The CDR3 DNA reads TGCAGCGGCCGGGGCAGGGGGGAGACCCAGTACTTC. Its translation: CSGRGRGETQYF. Full variable domain (missing parts from reference TRBV29-1 and TRBJ2-5): SAVISQKPSRDICQRGTSLTIQCQVDSQVTMMFWYRQQPGQSLTLIATANQGSEATYESGFVIDKFPISRPNLTFSTLTVSNMSPEDSSIYLCSGRGRGETQYFGPGTRLLVL.